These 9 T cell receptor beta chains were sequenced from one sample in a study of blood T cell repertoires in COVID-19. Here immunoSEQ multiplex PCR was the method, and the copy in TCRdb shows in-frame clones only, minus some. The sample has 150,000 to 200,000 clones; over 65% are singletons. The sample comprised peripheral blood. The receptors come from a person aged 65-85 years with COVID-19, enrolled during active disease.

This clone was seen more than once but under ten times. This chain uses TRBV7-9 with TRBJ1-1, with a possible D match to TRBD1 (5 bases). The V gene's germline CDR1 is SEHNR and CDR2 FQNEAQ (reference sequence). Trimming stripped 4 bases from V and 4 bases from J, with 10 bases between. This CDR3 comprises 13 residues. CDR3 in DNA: TGTGCCAGCAGCTCACCGGGGGGCACTGAAGCTTTCTTT. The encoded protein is CASSSPGGTEAFF.

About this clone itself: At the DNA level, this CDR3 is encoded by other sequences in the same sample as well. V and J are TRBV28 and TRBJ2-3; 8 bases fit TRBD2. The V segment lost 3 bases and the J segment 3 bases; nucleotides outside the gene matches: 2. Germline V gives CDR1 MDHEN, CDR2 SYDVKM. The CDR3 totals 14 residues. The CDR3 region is CASSFVAGTDTQYF. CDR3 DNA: TGTGCCAGCAGTTTTGTAGCGGGGACAGATACGCAGTATTTT.

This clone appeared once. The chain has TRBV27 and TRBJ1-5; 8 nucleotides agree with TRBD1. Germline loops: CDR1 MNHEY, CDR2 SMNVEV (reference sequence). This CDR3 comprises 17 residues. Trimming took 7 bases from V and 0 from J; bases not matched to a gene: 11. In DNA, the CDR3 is TGTGCCAGCAACCAAACGACAGGGGAGTATAGCAATCAGCCCCAGCATTTT. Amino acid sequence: CASNQTTGEYSNQPQHF.

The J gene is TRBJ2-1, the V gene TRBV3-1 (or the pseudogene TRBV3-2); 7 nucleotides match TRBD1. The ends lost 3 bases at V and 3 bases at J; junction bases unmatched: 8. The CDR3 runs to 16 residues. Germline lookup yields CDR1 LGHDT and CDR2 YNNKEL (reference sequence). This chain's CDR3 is CASSHRDRAFYNEQFF. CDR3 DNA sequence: TGTGCCAGCAGCCACCGCGACAGGGCCTTCTACAATGAGCAGTTCTTC.

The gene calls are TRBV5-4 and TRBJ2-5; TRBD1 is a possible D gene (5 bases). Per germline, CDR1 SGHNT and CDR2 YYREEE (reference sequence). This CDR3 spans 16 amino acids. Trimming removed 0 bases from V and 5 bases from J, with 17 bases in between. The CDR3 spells CASSLGPGRASETQYF. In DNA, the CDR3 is TGTGCCAGCAGCTTGGGTCCAGGGCGCGCGTCGGAGACCCAGTACTTC.

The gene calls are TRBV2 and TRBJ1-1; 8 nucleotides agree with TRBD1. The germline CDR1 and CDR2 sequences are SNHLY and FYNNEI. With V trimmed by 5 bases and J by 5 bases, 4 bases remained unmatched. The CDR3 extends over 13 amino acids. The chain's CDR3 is CASSPRQGTEAFF. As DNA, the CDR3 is TGTGCCAGCAGTCCTAGACAGGGGACTGAAGCTTTCTTT.

In nucleotides, the CDR3 is TGTGCCAGCAGTATGATGCGGGCGGGAGCCTACGAGCAGTACTTC. It codes for CASSMMRAGAYEQYF. J is TRBJ2-7 and V is TRBV27; 7 bases fit TRBD2. Germline V gene lookup returns CDR1 MNHEY and CDR2 SMNVEV (reference sequence). V shed 5 bases and J 2 bases; nucleotides not matched to a gene: 9. The CDR3 totals 15 residues.

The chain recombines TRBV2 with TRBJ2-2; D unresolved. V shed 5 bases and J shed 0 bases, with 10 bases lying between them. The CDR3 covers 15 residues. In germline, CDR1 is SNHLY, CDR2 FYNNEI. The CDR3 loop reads CASSRQIPNTGELFF. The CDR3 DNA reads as TGTGCCAGCAGTAGACAAATTCCGAACACCGGGGAGCTGTTTTTT.

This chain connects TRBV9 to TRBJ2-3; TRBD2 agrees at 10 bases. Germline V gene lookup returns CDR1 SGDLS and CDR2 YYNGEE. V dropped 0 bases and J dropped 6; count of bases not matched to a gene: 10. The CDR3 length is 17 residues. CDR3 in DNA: TGTGCCAGCAGCGTAGATTCTAGCGGGAGTTCTTGGGATACGCAGTATTTT. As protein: CASSVDSSGSSWDTQYF.